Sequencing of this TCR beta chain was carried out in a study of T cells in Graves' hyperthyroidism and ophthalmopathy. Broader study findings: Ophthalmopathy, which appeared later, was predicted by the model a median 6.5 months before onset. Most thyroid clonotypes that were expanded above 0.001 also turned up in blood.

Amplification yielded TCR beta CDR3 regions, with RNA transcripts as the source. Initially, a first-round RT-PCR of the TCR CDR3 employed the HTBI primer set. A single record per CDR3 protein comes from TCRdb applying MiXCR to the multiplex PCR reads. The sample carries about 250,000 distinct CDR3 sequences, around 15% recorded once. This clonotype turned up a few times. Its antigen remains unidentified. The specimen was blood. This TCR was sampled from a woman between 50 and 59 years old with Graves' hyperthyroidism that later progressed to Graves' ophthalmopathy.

CDR3 nucleotide sequence: TGTGCCTGGAGGGGCTACCGCACTGAAGCTTTCTTT. Translated: CAWRGYRTEAFF. The rearrangement joins TRBV30 to TRBJ1-1; D is uncertain. The V gene lost 3 bases and the J gene lost 4 bases, with 9 bases spanning the gap. The germline CDR1 and CDR2 sequences are GTSNPN and SVGIG (reference sequence). CDR3 length equals 12 residues.